This T cell receptor (beta chain) was profiled in a study of blood T cell repertoires in COVID-19. Overall study context: COVID-19 samples from acute and convalescent phases originated in the United States, Italy and Spain. From T cells, B-cell-depleted T cells, or PBMCs came the material, which was cDNA or gDNA.

V was clipped by 8 bases and J by 8 bases; unmatched bases: 11. This CDR3 is built from 13 residues. Germline CDR1 GTSNPN, CDR2 SVGIG (reference sequence). Original methodology: By means of reference gene primer amplification, nucleated cell counts were estimated. Profiled with immunoSEQ multiplex PCR; TCRdb holds only in-frame clones, not every one. Clonal size and the V and J genes are those of that table, whereas D and trimming came from the DNA. Among fewer than 400,000 clones listed, 85% were seen once. Clinical history reported by participants formed the basis on which cohorts were assigned. The sequence was collected from a woman under 40 who had been exposed to COVID-19. This rearrangement joins TRBV30 to TRBJ1-4; TRBD1 aligns across 7 bases. The sequenced sample was PBMCs or T cells enriched from blood (not recorded which). The CDR3 loop reads CAQRQGGREKLFF. The CDR3 bases are TGTGCCCAACGACAGGGAGGAAGAGAAAAACTGTTTTTT.